This passage covers 22 T cell receptor beta chains from one sample sequenced in a study of CD8 T cells in ankylosing spondylitis. Each CDR3 protein is one row after TCRdb ran MiXCR on the 5' RACE reads. This sample has about 540,000 distinct CDR3 sequences, with 10% to 15% found just once. These receptors' targets are unknown. Overall study findings and caveats: Fewer than ten highly homologous variants made up a TCR beta motif that seemed to typify ankylosing spondylitis blood.

Sequencing input: blood, either unsorted or a sorted T cell fraction (not recorded which). These receptor sequences come from a male donor with ankylosing spondylitis.

This clonotype came up a few times. V and J are TRBV6-1 and TRBJ1-1; unclear D gene. The germline gives CDR1 MNHNS, CDR2 SASEGT. V was trimmed by 0 bases and J by 0 bases, leaving 8 bases between them. The CDR3 loop spans 15 amino acids. CDR3 sequence (DNA): TGTGCCAGCAGTGAAGCCCGCCCAATGAACACTGAAGCTTTCTTT. Its translation: CASSEARPMNTEAFF.

This chain connects TRBV19 to TRBJ2-7; no reliable D call. Germline CDR1 LNHDA, CDR2 SQIVND (reference sequence). Deletions cut 3 bases from V and 0 bases from J, with 15 bases between. The CDR3 is 16 amino acids. As DNA, the CDR3 is TGTGCCAGTAGTATGAGAGGACCACCGAGCTCCTACGAGCAGTACGTC. The encoded protein is CASSMRGPPSSYEQYV.

This clonotype was counted at least ten times. The chain uses TRBV20-1 and TRBJ2-3; 7 positions match TRBD2. The CDR3 has 12 residues. The germline V gene encodes CDR1 DFQATT and CDR2 SNEGSKA (reference sequence). After removal of 7 bases from V and 5 bases from J, the junction contained 6 bases not matched to a gene. Written as DNA, the CDR3 is TGCAGTGAGGCGGGAGTTGGAGATACGCAGTATTTT. Amino acids: CSEAGVGDTQYF.

In its sample, this clonotype was seen many times. The rearrangement uses TRBV12-3 or TRBV12-4 and TRBJ2-7; D gene uncertain. The germline V and J ends were trimmed by 5 bases and 3 bases, with 2 bases remaining between them. The CDR3 totals 10 residues. The CDR3 coding sequence is TGTGCCAGCAGTAACTACGAGCAGTACTTC. Its translation: CASSNYEQYF.

The gene calls are TRBV5-6 and TRBJ2-7; 13 bases are a match to TRBD2. V shed 4 bases and J 9 bases; nucleotides not matched to a gene: 10. The CDR3 runs to 15 residues. Per germline, CDR1 SGHDT and CDR2 YYEEEE. The CDR3 DNA reads TGTGCCAGCAGCCAATCAACTAGCGGGAGGGCCAGGCAGTACGTC. Translating it yields CASSQSTSGRARQYV.

The chain combines TRBV4-1 with TRBJ1-2; D unresolved. Germline CDR1 is MGHRA and CDR2 is YSYEKL. V was cut by 2 bases and J by 0 bases, with 7 bases left in between. The CDR3 has 14 residues. The CDR3 DNA follows: TGCGCCAGCAGCCAATCTGGAGCTAACTATGGCTACACCTTC. This codes for CASSQSGANYGYTF.

The V and J genes are TRBV5-1 and TRBJ2-1; 9 bases align to TRBD2. Germline lookup yields CDR1 SGHRS and CDR2 YFSETQ. The J segment lost 5 bases and the V segment lost 0 bases, leaving 6 bases of the junction unmatched. This CDR3 is 16 amino acids long. The CDR3 DNA is TGCGCCAGCAGCTTGGGTACTAGCGGGTTACACAATGAGCAGTTCTTC. This codes for CASSLGTSGLHNEQFF. The full variable domain, with the rest looked up from reference TRBV5-1 and TRBJ2-1, is KAGVTQTPRYLIKTRGQQVTLSCSPISGHRSVSWYQQTPGQGLQFLFEYFSETQRNKGNFPGRFSGRQFSNSRSEMNVSTLELGDSALYLCASSLGTSGLHNEQFFGPGTRLTVL.

This clonotype has just a few counts. The chain combines TRBV30 with TRBJ1-4; D gene unclear. This CDR3 region has 15 residues. CDR1 is GTSNPN and CDR2 is SVGIG in the germline V gene (reference sequence). V was trimmed by 3 bases and J by 0 bases, leaving 11 bases between them. The CDR3 sequence: CAWRRLTPTNEKLFF. CDR3 sequence (DNA): TGTGCCTGGAGGAGGCTAACCCCAACTAATGAAAAACTGTTTTTT.

The V call is TRBV20-1, the J call TRBJ1-2, with D unclear. This CDR3 has 12 residues. Trimming pared 2 bases from V and 12 bases from J, leaving 16 bases between. CDR1 is DFQATT, CDR2 SNEGSKA, per germline (reference sequence). CDR3 nucleotides: TGCAGTGCTAGATATTATCAGGCCATGGACACCTTC. Translated, it gives CSARYYQAMDTF.

The V call is TRBV2, the J call TRBJ1-1; D unclear. The ends were cut back, 11 bases at V and 0 bases at J, with 13 bases in the middle. The CDR3 has 13 amino acids. CDR1 is SNHLY and CDR2 is FYNNEI in the germline V gene. In DNA form, the CDR3 reads TGTGCCCCTTTCGTCCAGATGAACACTGAAGCTTTCTTT. Translation: CAPFVQMNTEAFF. Based on the CDR3 plus reference TRBV2 and TRBJ1-1, the full variable domain is EPEVTQTPSHQVTQMGQEVILRCVPISNHLYFYWYRQILGQKVEFLVSFYNNEISEKSEIFDDQFSVERPDGSNFTLKIRSTKLEDSAMYFCAPFVQMNTEAFFGQGTRLTVV.

The chain employs TRBV7-8 and TRBJ2-7; the D is unclear. The CDR3 spans 14 residues. V lost 4 bases to trimming and J lost 0 bases, with 10 bases between them. The germline V gene encodes CDR1 SGHVS and CDR2 FQNEAQ. CDR3 DNA: TGTGCCAGCAGCTCCGAGCCGAGCTCCTACGAGCAGTACTTC. Protein product: CASSSEPSSYEQYF.

In its sample, this clonotype was seen a few times. This chain uses TRBV20-1 with TRBJ2-3; D remains unclear. V was clipped by 6 bases and J by 0 bases, with 13 bases between them. Germline CDR1 and CDR2: DFQATT and SNEGSKA (reference sequence). The CDR3 sequence is 14 residues long. In DNA form, the CDR3 reads TGCAGTGCCATGGCAAGTCTTAGCACAGATACGCAGTATTTT. Translating gives CSAMASLSTDTQYF.

This clonotype was seen ten or more times. The J gene is TRBJ2-1, the V gene TRBV5-1; D might be TRBD1 (5 bases). V was shortened by 4 bases and J by 4 bases, with 15 bases between the two germline ends. Germline loops: CDR1 SGHRS, CDR2 YFSETQ. The CDR3 consists of 15 residues. CDR3 protein: CASSNYRPGYNEQFF. The CDR3 DNA follows: TGCGCCAGCAGCAACTACAGGCCGGGTTACAATGAGCAGTTCTTC.

This clonotype was seen ten or more times. The chain combines TRBV7-9 with TRBJ1-1; D uncertain. The germline V gene has CDR1 SEHNR and CDR2 FQNEAQ (reference sequence). The CDR3 consists of 16 residues. Trimming removed 1 base from V and 4 bases from J, with 16 bases in between. CDR3 DNA sequence: TGTGCCAGCAGCTTAGGTCGGGTGGGCCGAGGCACTGAAGCTTTCTTT. This encodes CASSLGRVGRGTEAFF.

This chain connects TRBV12-3 or TRBV12-4 to TRBJ1-1, with D possibly being TRBD1 (5 bases). The CDR3 is 14 amino acids. The ends were cut back, 4 bases at V and 3 bases at J, with 12 bases in the middle. CDR3 nucleotides: TGTGCCAGCAGTTCTACAGGTCCGTACACTGAAGCTTTCTTT. Protein product: CASSSTGPYTEAFF.

This clonotype was observed a single time. This chain uses TRBV27 with TRBJ2-7, with 8 bases aligning to TRBD2. Germline CDR1 is MNHEY and CDR2 is SMNVEV (reference sequence). The CDR3 loop spans 14 amino acids. J was trimmed by 2 bases and V by 6 bases; bases with no gene match: 6. CDR3 in amino acids: CASSRTSGPYEQYF. The CDR3 DNA sequence: TGTGCCAGCAGCAGAACTAGCGGACCCTACGAGCAGTACTTC.

This clonotype was picked up a small number of times. The chain joins TRBV21-1 to TRBJ2-5; whether TRBD1, the table's D call, matches the DNA was not checked. TRBV21-1 is noted as a pseudogene. This CDR3 is built from 15 residues. The CDR3 sequence: CASSKEEDWEETQYF. The CDR3 DNA reads TGTGCCAGCAGCAAAGAGGAGGACTGGGAAGAGACCCAGTACTTC.

CDR3 nucleotides: TGTGCCAGCAGCTCAAAAGGTAGCAGAAGCTCCTACGAGCAGTACGTC. Its translation: CASSSKGSRSSYEQYV. V usage is TRBV21-1 and J usage is TRBJ2-7. TRBV21-1 is designated a pseudogene. This CDR3 is 16 amino acids long.

This clonotype was counted between two and nine times. The V call is TRBV20-1, the J call TRBJ2-7; D may be TRBD1 (5 bases). V was shortened by 3 bases and J by 0 bases, with 15 bases between the two germline ends. The germline V gene has CDR1 DFQATT and CDR2 SNEGSKA (reference sequence). This CDR3 spans 15 amino acids. In DNA, the CDR3 is TGCAGTGCTAGCGAATGGCAGGGTCTCTCCTACGAGCAGTACTTC. Protein sequence: CSASEWQGLSYEQYF.

The chain uses TRBV20-1 and TRBJ1-6, with D possibly being TRBD1 (5 bases). Trimming cost V 3 bases and J 9 bases, with 15 bases left between them. CDR1 and CDR2 from the germline V gene are DFQATT and SNEGSKA (reference sequence). The CDR3 totals 14 residues. CDR3 in amino acids: CSARGTGPGSPLHF. CDR3 nucleotides: TGCAGTGCTAGGGGTACGGGGCCTGGTTCACCCCTCCACTTT.

The sample holds many counts of this clonotype. The V and J genes are TRBV4-1 and TRBJ1-2; 9 bases fit TRBD1. The CDR3 length is 14 residues. Trimming took 1 base from V and 4 from J; bases not matched to a gene: 1. Germline V gives CDR1 MGHRA, CDR2 YSYEKL. The CDR3 region is CASSQGTGAYGYTF. The CDR3 nucleotides read TGCGCCAGCAGCCAAGGGACAGGGGCCTATGGCTACACCTTC.

This chain uses TRBV15 with TRBJ2-1; 9 bases agree with TRBD2. The ends lost 6 bases at V and 6 bases at J; junction bases unmatched: 6. The germline V gene has CDR1 LNHNV and CDR2 YYDKDF (reference sequence). This CDR3 region has 14 residues. Here the CDR3 reads CATSPGLASNEQFF. The CDR3 nucleotides read TGTGCCACCAGTCCGGGACTAGCAAGCAATGAGCAGTTCTTC.